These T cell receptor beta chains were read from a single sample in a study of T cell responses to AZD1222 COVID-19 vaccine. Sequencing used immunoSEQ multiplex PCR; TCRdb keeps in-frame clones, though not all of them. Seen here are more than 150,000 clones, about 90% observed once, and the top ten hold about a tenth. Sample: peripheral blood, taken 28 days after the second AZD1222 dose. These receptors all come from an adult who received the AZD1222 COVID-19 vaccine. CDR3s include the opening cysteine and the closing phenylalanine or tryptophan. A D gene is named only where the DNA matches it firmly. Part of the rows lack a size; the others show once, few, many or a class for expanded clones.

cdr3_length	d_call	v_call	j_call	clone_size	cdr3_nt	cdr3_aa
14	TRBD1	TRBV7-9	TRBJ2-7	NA	TGTGCCAGCAGCCCCGACAGGGGCGACAACGAGCAGTACTTC	CASSPDRGDNEQYF
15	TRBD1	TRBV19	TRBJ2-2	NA	TGTGCCAGTCTGAAACAGGGGGCGAGGACCGGGGAGCTGTTTTTT	CASLKQGARTGELFF
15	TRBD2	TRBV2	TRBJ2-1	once	TGTGCCAGCAGTTTCATAGCGGGACAATACAATGAGCAGTTCTTC	CASSFIAGQYNEQFF
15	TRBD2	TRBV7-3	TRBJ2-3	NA	TGTGCCAGCAGCCCTCGGGGGGGGAGGACAGATACGCAGTATTTT	CASSPRGGRTDTQYF
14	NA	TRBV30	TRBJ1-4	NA	TGTGCCTGGAGTGTACAGAGGGGAAAAGAAAAACTGTTTTTT	CAWSVQRGKEKLFF
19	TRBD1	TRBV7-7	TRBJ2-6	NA	TGTGCTAGCAGCCCACCTCCGGGACAGAGCCCCTCTGGGGCCAACGTCCTGACTTTC	CASSPPPGQSPSGANVLTF
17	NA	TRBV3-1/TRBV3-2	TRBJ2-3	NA	TGTGCCAGCAGCCAAGGATTGGTGCGGGCTAGTGGAGGGGCGCAGTATTTT	CASSQGLVRASGGAQYF
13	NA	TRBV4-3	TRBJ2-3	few	TGCGCCAGCAGCCAAGAAAGGGAAGATACGCAGTATTTT	CASSQEREDTQYF
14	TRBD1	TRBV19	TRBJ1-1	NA	TGTGCCAGTAGCACAGGGGGTTGGAACACTGAAGCTTTCTTT	CASSTGGWNTEAFF
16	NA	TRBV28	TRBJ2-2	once	TGTGCCAGCAGTTATCAGCAAGGCGAGGGGACCGGGGAGCTGTTTTTT	CASSYQQGEGTGELFF
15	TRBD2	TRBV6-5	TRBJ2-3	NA	TGTGCCAGCAGTCCTCTAGCGGCCGGTGGGGATACGCAGTATTTT	CASSPLAAGGDTQYF
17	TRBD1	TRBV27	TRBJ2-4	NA	TGTGCCAGCAGTTCGAGGACAGGGACGGGGGCCAAAAACATTCAGTACTTC	CASSSRTGTGAKNIQYF
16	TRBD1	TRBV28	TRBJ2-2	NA	TGTGCCAGCAGGACCTCAAGGACAGGGAACACCGGGGAGCTGTTTTTT	CASRTSRTGNTGELFF
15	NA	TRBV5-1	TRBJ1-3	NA	TGCGCCAGCAGCTTGGCCGGTCAGTCTGGAAACACCATATATTTT	CASSLAGQSGNTIYF
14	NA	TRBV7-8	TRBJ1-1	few	TGTGCCAGCAGCTTACCCAACCCAAATACTGAAGCTTTCTTT	CASSLPNPNTEAFF
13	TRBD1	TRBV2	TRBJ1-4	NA	TGTGCCAGTTACCGGGACAGCGGCGAAAAACTGTTTTTT	CASYRDSGEKLFF
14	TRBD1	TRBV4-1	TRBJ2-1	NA	TGCGCCAGCAGATCGGGACAGGTCTACAATGAGCAGTTCTTC	CASRSGQVYNEQFF
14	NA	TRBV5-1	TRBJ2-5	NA	TGCGCCAGCAGCCCGGAGTGGGGCCGGGAGACCCAGTACTTC	CASSPEWGRETQYF
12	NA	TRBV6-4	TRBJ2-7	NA	TGTGCCAGTGGGACTCCCCATTACGAGCAGTACTTC	CASGTPHYEQYF
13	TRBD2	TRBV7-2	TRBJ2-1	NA	TGTGCCAGCAGCTTAGTCAGGGAGGGTGAGCAGTTCTTC	CASSLVREGEQFF
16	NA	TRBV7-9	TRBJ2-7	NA	TGTGCCAGCAGCTTTATAGGGTCCCGACAGGCCTACGAGCAGTACTTC	CASSFIGSRQAYEQYF
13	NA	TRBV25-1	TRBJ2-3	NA	TGTGCCAGCAGTGAATGGGGCACAGATACGCAGTATTTT	CASSEWGTDTQYF
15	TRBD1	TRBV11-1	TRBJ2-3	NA	TGTGCCAGCAGCTCGGACAGGATATCCACAGATACGCAGTATTTT	CASSSDRISTDTQYF
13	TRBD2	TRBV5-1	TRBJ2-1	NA	TGCGCCAGCAGCTTAGGACTAGTAAATGAGCAGTTCTTC	CASSLGLVNEQFF
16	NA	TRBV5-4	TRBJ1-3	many	TGTGCCAGCAGCTCCGGAGGGCTAAACTCTGGAAACACCATATATTTT	CASSSGGLNSGNTIYF
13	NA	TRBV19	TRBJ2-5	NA	TGTGCCAGTAGTATAGGGACAGTGGAGACCCAGTACTTC	CASSIGTVETQYF
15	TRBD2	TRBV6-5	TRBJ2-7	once	TGTGCCAGCAGTTACTGGCGGGAGCCTAACTACGAGCAGTACTTC	CASSYWREPNYEQYF
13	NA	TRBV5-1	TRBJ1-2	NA	TGCGCCAGCAGCTTGGCCCTGGGTGACGGCTACACCTTC	CASSLALGDGYTF